One sample yielded the 26 T cell receptor beta chains listed below, sequenced in a study of T cells in Graves' hyperthyroidism and ophthalmopathy (dated by TCRdb to about 2019). Libraries were constructed by multiplex PCR. Sequencing relied on an Illumina HiSeq 2000. TCR beta CDR3 regions were amplified from RNA transcripts. For the first round of RT-PCR on the TCR CDR3, the HTBI primer set was used together with the Qiagen OneStep RT-PCR kit. The raw public data were reprocessed by TCRdb itself: fastp quality trimming at Q25, MiXCR clonotype calling, in-frame beta chains only. Each entry merges the rows of one CDR3 protein and shows their most common DNA and genes. Within this sample are a few hundred thousand distinct CDR3 sequences, with around 50% of them counted one time only. 44% of the sample comes from the top ten. Sample: peripheral blood or thyroid tissue (not recorded which). The origin of the receptors is an adult woman with Graves' disease, either hyperthyroidism or ophthalmopathy (not recorded which).

This clonotype was observed a handful of times. The chain links TRBV7-2 to TRBJ2-7; D is unresolved. In germline, CDR1 is SGHTA, CDR2 FQGNSA. The CDR3 runs 14 residues. Trimming took 1 base from V and 5 from J, leaving 12 bases between them. The CDR3 sequence is CASSLVPSAHEQYF. In nucleotides, the CDR3 is TGTGCCAGCAGCTTAGTACCCAGCGCGCACGAGCAGTACTTC. Using reference TRBV7-2 and TRBJ2-7 for the parts outside the CDR3, the full variable domain is GAGVSQSPSNKVTEKGKDVELRCDPISGHTALYWYRQSLGQGLEFLIYFQGNSAPDKSGLPSDRFSAERTGGSVSTLTIQRTQQEDSAVYLCASSLVPSAHEQYFGPGTRLTVT.

This clonotype was seen at least ten times. The CDR3 protein is CSAPTDFLYGYTF. Here the CDR3 DNA reads TGCAGTGCCCCCACTGACTTCCTCTATGGCTACACCTTC. The V and J genes are TRBV20-1 and TRBJ1-2; no reliable D call. The germline CDR1 and CDR2 sequences are DFQATT and SNEGSKA (reference sequence). This CDR3 comprises 13 residues. The V end lost 6 bases, the J end lost 4 bases, and 15 bases lay between the germline ends.

With respect to this clonotype: A read error may explain this, as a much larger clone is one base away. In nucleotides, the CDR3 is TGTGCCAGCAGTGAACATCGGCGGGGGGCGGGGAATGAGCAGTACTTC. It encodes CASSEHRRGAGNEQYF. The V gene is TRBV25-1, the J gene TRBJ2-7; 8 nucleotides match TRBD2. CDR1 and CDR2 (germline): MGHDK, SYGVNS. V shed 2 bases and J 7 bases; nucleotides not matched to a gene: 13. CDR3 length: 16 amino acids.

In its sample, this clonotype was seen many times. The rearrangement links TRBV5-1 to TRBJ2-7; TRBD1 aligns across 11 bases. Germline V lookup: CDR1 SGHRS, CDR2 YFSETQ. The CDR3 extends over 16 amino acids. Trimming cost V 4 bases and J 0 bases; bases outside gene matches: 6. CDR3 nucleotides: TGCGCCAGCAGCCCCAGGACAGGGGGCTTCTCCTACGAGCAGTACTTC. It is translated as CASSPRTGGFSYEQYF.

The V and J genes are TRBV15 and TRBJ1-6, with D hard to call. The CDR3 covers 13 residues. The V gene's germline CDR1 is LNHNV and CDR2 YYDKDF (reference sequence). V was shortened by 7 bases and J by 0 bases, with 4 bases between the two germline ends. The CDR3 DNA reads as TGTGCCACCAAGGACTCCTATAATTCACCCCTCCACTTT. Its translation is CATKDSYNSPLHF.

The chain has TRBV7-9 and TRBJ1-4; tentative D call: TRBD1 (6 bases). Looked up from germline, CDR1 is SEHNR and CDR2 is FQNEAQ (reference sequence). With 10 bases removed from V and 3 bases from J, the gap between germline ends came to 12 bases. This CDR3 is 13 amino acids long. In DNA, the CDR3 is TGTGCCAACACCAGACAGGCTAATGAAAAACTGTTTTTT. The encoded protein is CANTRQANEKLFF.

The rearrangement joins TRBV7-8 to TRBJ2-4; the D gene is possibly TRBD2 (6 bases). V was clipped by 5 bases and J by 7 bases, with 15 bases between them. Looked up from germline, CDR1 is SGHVS and CDR2 is FQNEAQ. This CDR3 has 14 amino acids. CDR3: CASSPRARGNIQYF. The CDR3 nucleotides read TGTGCCAGCAGCCCTAGGGCCCGGGGGAACATTCAGTACTTC. Combining the CDR3 with reference TRBV7-8 and TRBJ2-4 gives the whole variable domain GAGVSQSPRYKVAKRGQDVALRCDPISGHVSLFWYQQALGQGPEFLTYFQNEAQLDKSGLPSDRFFAERPEGSVSTLKIQRTQQEDSAVYLCASSPRARGNIQYFGAGTRLSVL.

V usage is TRBV7-2 and J usage is TRBJ2-2; D is possibly TRBD2 (6 bases). Germline V gene lookup returns CDR1 SGHTA and CDR2 FQGNSA. CDR3 length equals 13 residues. Deletions cut 8 bases from V and 4 bases from J, with 11 bases between. The CDR3 bases are TGTGCCAGCGGTAGTAGCGGCACCGGGGAGCTGTTTTTT. As protein: CASGSSGTGELFF.

This clonotype was seen a handful of times. The rearrangement links TRBV6-5 to TRBJ2-7, with 11 bases identical to TRBD2. Germline CDR1 and CDR2: MNHEY and SVGAGI. The CDR3 contains 14 residues. The trim removed 10 bases at V and 1 base at J, leaving 6 bases unmatched. The CDR3 is CATQLAGASYEQYF. In DNA form, the CDR3 reads TGTGCCACGCAACTAGCGGGAGCTTCCTACGAGCAGTACTTC.

DNA for the CDR3: TGCAGTGCTAGAGAAGACACCGGGGAGCTGTTTTTT. It encodes CSAREDTGELFF. J is TRBJ2-2 and V is TRBV20-1; no clear D. The CDR3 consists of 12 residues. Germline V lookup: CDR1 DFQATT, CDR2 SNEGSKA (reference sequence). The V gene lost 0 bases and the J gene lost 3 bases, with 2 bases spanning the gap.

The chain carries TRBV29-1 and TRBJ2-7; 8 bases are shared with TRBD1. Germline-derived CDR1 and CDR2 are SQVTM and ANQGSEA. The J segment lost 4 bases and the V segment lost 4 bases, leaving 6 bases of the junction unmatched. The CDR3 runs 13 residues. In DNA form, the CDR3 reads TGCAGCGTTGGGACAGGGAAAATTTACGAGCAGTACTTC. Amino acids: CSVGTGKIYEQYF.

V usage is TRBV10-2 and J usage is TRBJ1-2, with a weak D call TRBD1 (5 bases). V gave up 2 bases and J gave up 4 bases, with 17 bases separating them. Germline V gene data show CDR1 as WSHSY and CDR2 as SAAADI. This CDR3 comprises 16 residues. CDR3 sequence (DNA): TGCGCCAGCAGTGAGACCCGCCAGATGGGACTCTATGGCTACACCTTC. Translation: CASSETRQMGLYGYTF.

This clonotype showed up many times. The chain couples TRBV7-6 to TRBJ2-7, with D uncertain. The CDR3 loop spans 12 amino acids. From germline, CDR1 is SGHVS and CDR2 FNYEAQ. V lost 5 bases to trimming and J lost 3 bases, with 8 bases between them. CDR3 DNA sequence: TGTGCCAGCAGCGATGACATCTACGAGCAGTACTTC. Amino acids: CASSDDIYEQYF.

A word on this clonotype: A much larger clone is a single base away; this may be a read error. V usage is TRBV2 and J usage is TRBJ2-7, with TRBD1 matching over 7 bases. The CDR3 is 13 amino acids. V dropped 6 bases and J dropped 2; count of bases not matched to a gene: 4. Germline assignment: CDR1 SNHLY and CDR2 FYNNEI. The CDR3 DNA is TGTGCCAGCAGCTGCAGGGGGACCTACGAGCAGTACTTC. Translation gives CASSCRGTYEQYF.

This clonotype showed up just a few times. V and J are TRBV6-5 and TRBJ2-7, with D possibly being TRBD2 (7 bases). The V end lost 6 bases, the J end lost 3 bases, and 24 bases lay between the germline ends. Germline CDR1 and CDR2: MNHEY and SVGAGI. This CDR3 has 17 residues. DNA for the CDR3: TGTGCCAGCAGCGTGCGGGGGCGCACCCACACTTACTACGAGCAGTACTTC. Translation gives CASSVRGRTHTYYEQYF.

This chain uses TRBV19 with TRBJ1-2; 7 bases agree with TRBD1. V shed 5 bases and J 7 bases; nucleotides not matched to a gene: 4. The CDR3 loop spans 12 amino acids. Germline-derived CDR1 and CDR2 are LNHDA and SQIVND (reference sequence). For the CDR3, the DNA is TGTGCCAGTAGTTCCGGGACAGCTGGCTACACCTTC. Protein sequence: CASSSGTAGYTF.

This clonotype was observed at least ten times. The rearrangement uses TRBV29-1 and TRBJ2-5; 9 bases are shared with TRBD2. The V gene's germline CDR1 is SQVTM and CDR2 ANQGSEA. V was pared by 0 bases and J by 5 bases, with 7 bases of the junction left unmatched. The CDR3 is made up of 15 amino acids. DNA for the CDR3: TGCAGCGTTGAAGATATAGCGGGAGCGAGGGAGACCCAGTACTTC. This gives the protein CSVEDIAGARETQYF.

This clonotype was found a few times. The V gene is TRBV6-1, the J gene TRBJ2-7; the match to TRBD2 covers 13 bases. Germline trimming cut 8 bases from V and 4 bases from J; bases unmatched to any gene: 5. The CDR3 is made up of 14 amino acids. Per the germline V gene, CDR1 is MNHNS and CDR2 is SASEGT. This CDR3 reads CASVRLAGGYEQYF. CDR3 bases: TGTGCCAGCGTTAGACTAGCGGGAGGTTACGAGCAGTACTTC.

The chain joins TRBV29-1 to TRBJ2-5; 9 bases are a match to TRBD2. The CDR3 consists of 15 residues. J lost 5 bases, V lost 3 bases, and 10 bases had no gene match. Germline CDR1 and CDR2: SQVTM and ANQGSEA. In DNA, the CDR3 is TGCAGCGTTGAGATTCTAGCGGGGTCTTGGGAGACCCAGTACTTC. It specifies CSVEILAGSWETQYF. Looking up the rest from reference TRBV29-1 and TRBJ2-5 gives the full variable domain: SAVISQKPSRDICQRGTSLTIQCQVDSQVTMMFWYRQQPGQSLTLIATANQGSEATYESGFVIDKFPISRPNLTFSTLTVSNMSPEDSSIYLCSVEILAGSWETQYFGPGTRLLVL.

This chain links TRBV29-1 with TRBJ2-7, with 11 bases that match TRBD2. In germline, CDR1 is SQVTM, CDR2 ANQGSEA. CDR3 size: 15 residues. Trimming at V came to 6 bases and at J to 0 bases, leaving 7 bases not matched to a gene. In DNA, the CDR3 is TGCAGCGTCGAGGCTACTAGCGGGAGCTCCTACGAGCAGTACTTC. It encodes CSVEATSGSSYEQYF.

The sample holds many counts of this clonotype. This sequence joins TRBV20-1 and TRBJ1-2; 9 nucleotides agree with TRBD1. Germline V gene sequence: CDR1 DFQATT, CDR2 SNEGSKA (reference sequence). The J segment lost 7 bases and the V segment lost 3 bases, leaving 6 bases of the junction unmatched. CDR3 length: 13 residues. The CDR3 protein is CSASWGQGIGYTF. The CDR3 nucleotides read TGCAGTGCTAGTTGGGGACAGGGCATTGGCTACACCTTC.

This rearrangement joins TRBV10-3 to TRBJ1-4; possible D gene TRBD1, 6 bases. This CDR3 is 14 amino acids long. Trimming took 2 bases from V and 3 from J, leaving 7 bases between them. The germline CDR1 and CDR2 sequences are ENHRY and SYGVKD. The CDR3 nucleotides are TGTGCCATCAGTGAGGGACAGTCTAATGAAAAACTGTTTTTT. Its translation is CAISEGQSNEKLFF.

The rearrangement uses TRBV12-3 or TRBV12-4 and TRBJ1-5; tentative D call: TRBD1 (6 bases). The CDR3 covers 15 residues. The V and J ends lost 1 base and 2 bases respectively, with 9 bases between them. CDR3 in amino acids: CASSLDRDGNQPQHF. In nucleotides, the CDR3 is TGTGCCAGCAGTTTAGACAGGGATGGCAATCAGCCCCAGCATTTT.

The chain employs TRBV29-1 and TRBJ1-1, with D perhaps matching TRBD1 (5 bases). Germline V CDR1 and CDR2: SQVTM, ANQGSEA. CDR3 length equals 12 residues. The V end lost 5 bases, the J end lost 10 bases, and 17 bases lay between the germline ends. The CDR3 protein is CSVSPRFGGAFF. CDR3 nucleotide sequence: TGCAGCGTTAGCCCGCGTTTCGGGGGAGCTTTCTTT.

The CDR3 reads CAISENPRGQYF. CDR3 bases: TGTGCCATCAGTGAGAACCCCCGCGGGCAGTACTTC. This chain uses TRBV10-3 with TRBJ2-7; no definite D call. This CDR3 spans 12 amino acids. Between the trimmed V and J ends, which lost 2 bases and 9 bases, there was a span of 11 bases. Germline assignment: CDR1 ENHRY and CDR2 SYGVKD.

The rearrangement uses TRBV5-1 and TRBJ1-5; no definite D call. The CDR3 is made up of 11 amino acids. Germline lookup yields CDR1 SGHRS and CDR2 YFSETQ. The ends were cut back, 1 base at V and 16 bases at J, with 12 bases in the middle. CDR3 protein: CASSLPSVRHF. The CDR3, as DNA: TGCGCCAGCAGCTTGCCCAGCGTCCGACATTTT.